This passage covers 2 T cell receptor beta chains from one sample sequenced in a study of T cells in localized non-small cell lung cancer. TCRdb's table, derived via immunoSEQ multiplex PCR, lists solely in-frame clones and lacks some. Among tens of thousands of clones, roughly 80% were seen once, and the ten largest hold roughly 8.5%. The sample consisted of PBMCs, taken before any cancer treatment. Source of these receptors: a man aged 40 to 75 with stage II lung adenocarcinoma.

The rearrangement uses TRBV5-1 and TRBJ1-2, with TRBD1 as a possible D gene (6 bases). Trimming removed 1 base at V and 4 bases at J, with 23 bases between. The length of the CDR3 is 18 residues. Looked up from germline, CDR1 is SGHRS and CDR2 is YFSETQ. The chain's CDR3 is CASSLPIGTSGARYGYTF. The CDR3 DNA reads TGCGCCAGCAGCTTGCCCATTGGAACTTCGGGGGCACGCTATGGCTACACCTTC. Full variable domain (missing parts from reference TRBV5-1 and TRBJ1-2): KAGVTQTPRYLIKTRGQQVTLSCSPISGHRSVSWYQQTPGQGLQFLFEYFSETQRNKGNFPGRFSGRQFSNSRSEMNVSTLELGDSALYLCASSLPIGTSGARYGYTFGSGTRLTVV.

This clone appeared a single time. The V gene is TRBV6-5, the J gene TRBJ1-6; 8 bases are shared with TRBD1. The germline CDR1 and CDR2 sequences are MNHEY and SVGAGI. The CDR3 is made up of 13 amino acids. The V gene end was trimmed by 7 bases and the J gene end by 7 bases; junction bases not matched to a gene: 3. The CDR3 region is CASKRDRNSPLHF. The CDR3 DNA follows: TGTGCCAGCAAGAGGGACAGGAATTCACCCCTCCACTTT.